Shown below are 2 T cell receptor beta chains from a single sample sequenced in a study of blood T cell repertoires in COVID-19 (dated by TCRdb to 2019 to 2021). Receptors were amplified or captured by the immunoSEQ multiplex PCR assay. TCRdb stores this immuneACCESS table with in-frame sequences only. Part of the clones is absent; in the studies checked, under half of the shortfall reflects unresolved V genes, and no reason is known for the rest. Recorded for this sample are about 210,000 clones; around four fifths of them occurred a single time. Jointly, the top ten make up roughly 2.9% of the sample. Sequenced: peripheral blood. These TCRs come from a man between 45 and 60 years old with active or convalescent COVID-19.

The genes are TRBV11-1 and TRBJ1-1; D may be TRBD1 (5 bases). Germline loops: CDR1 SGHAT, CDR2 FQDESV (reference sequence). The CDR3 runs 15 residues. V shed 3 bases and J shed 0 bases, with 11 bases lying between them. CDR3 region: CASSFRAAVNTEAFF. CDR3 coding DNA: TGTGCCAGCAGCTTCAGGGCCGCGGTGAACACTGAAGCTTTCTTT.

This clone has more than one count but fewer than ten. The chain recombines TRBV2 with TRBJ2-7; 7 bases align to TRBD1. The CDR3 has 14 residues. V dropped 4 bases and J dropped 3; count of bases not matched to a gene: 6. Germline V lookup: CDR1 SNHLY, CDR2 FYNNEI. CDR3 loop: CASSVGDSYYEQYF. CDR3 nucleotides: TGTGCCAGCAGTGTGGGGGACAGTTACTACGAGCAGTACTTC.